This T cell receptor beta chain is drawn from a study of shared clonotypes between healthy human individuals. Study findings and constraints: In the sorted subsets, rarefaction showed sequencing was incomplete despite large depth. Represented genetic and exposure-history diversity was restricted by having few donors. Clonotypes which were not shared had lower generation probabilities than clonotypes that all four donors shared.

The table came from immunoSEQ multiplex PCR; TCRdb's copy has only in-frame clones and leaves some out. In the table there are some 2,400,000 clones, more than 90% of which are singletons. The CD4+ fraction was divided into a CD45RA+ naive subset and a CD45RA-negative memory subset. Note on this clone: Its antigen remains unknown.

Sequenced: naive CD4+ T cells sorted from blood. The subset here: CD45RA+ positively selected. This receptor was taken from a man between 18 and 29 years old in good health.

The CDR3 here is CASTEGQGALAYEQYF. The DNA for the CDR3 is TGTGCCAGCACAGAAGGACAGGGGGCGCTAGCCTACGAGCAGTACTTC. The V gene is TRBV2, the J gene TRBJ2-7; TRBD1 matches at 11 bases. Germline loops: CDR1 SNHLY, CDR2 FYNNEI. J was trimmed by 2 bases and V by 7 bases; bases with no gene match: 10. The CDR3 length is 16 residues. The variable domain in full, with the rest retrieved from reference TRBV2 and TRBJ2-7, is EPEVTQTPSHQVTQMGQEVILRCVPISNHLYFYWYRQILGQKVEFLVSFYNNEISEKSEIFDDQFSVERPDGSNFTLKIRSTKLEDSAMYFCASTEGQGALAYEQYFGPGTRLTVT.